Below, 8 T cell receptor beta chains from the same sample are listed, as sequenced in a study of cytomegalovirus exposure and HLA in healthy donors. PCR amplification relied on 60 Vbeta primers (plus 13 Jbeta primers). Sequencing used immunoSEQ multiplex PCR; TCRdb keeps in-frame clones, though not all of them. The repertoire has 130,000 to 150,000 clones, 76% of them found once; the top ten carry 1.5% to 2%. Sample: PBMCs. These receptors originate from a woman in her thirties or forties in good health and CMV-seronegative.

The chain has TRBV7-8 and TRBJ1-5, with TRBD1 matching over 9 bases. CDR3 length equals 15 residues. In germline, CDR1 is SGHVS, CDR2 FQNEAQ. V shed 5 bases and J 4 bases; nucleotides not matched to a gene: 6. The CDR3 DNA is TGTGCCAGCAGCCTACAGACAGGGGGAAATCAGCCCCAGCATTTT. Amino acids: CASSLQTGGNQPQHF. The full variable domain, in which reference TRBV7-8 and TRBJ1-5 provide the parts outside the CDR3, is GAGVSQSPRYKVAKRGQDVALRCDPISGHVSLFWYQQALGQGPEFLTYFQNEAQLDKSGLPSDRFFAERPEGSVSTLKIQRTQQEDSAVYLCASSLQTGGNQPQHFGDGTRLSIL.

The CDR3 coding sequence is TGTGCCAGCGCCAGAGGAGGTCCTGCCACTGAAGCTTTCTTT. It yields the protein CASARGGPATEAFF. V is TRBV2 and J is TRBJ1-1; D gene uncertain. Germline V gives CDR1 SNHLY, CDR2 FYNNEI. Trimming took off 8 bases at V and 4 bases at J, with 17 bases between the two ends. The CDR3 sequence is 14 residues long.

This clone has only a few counts. V gene TRBV19 combines with J gene TRBJ1-5; D unresolved. This CDR3 contains 15 residues. Per the germline V gene, CDR1 is LNHDA and CDR2 is SQIVND (reference sequence). Trimming stripped 7 bases from V and 4 bases from J, with 17 bases between. CDR3 DNA: TGTGCCAGTACCTCACTAAGCCGTCAGAATCAGCCCCAGCATTTT. Its protein product is CASTSLSRQNQPQHF.

The V and J genes are TRBV28 and TRBJ1-4; 7 nucleotides agree with TRBD1. The CDR3 is made up of 16 amino acids. Trimming at V came to 5 bases and at J to 8 bases, leaving 14 bases not matched to a gene. Germline V gene sequence: CDR1 MDHEN, CDR2 SYDVKM. This CDR3 reads CASSTRTGPRREKLFF. The CDR3, as DNA: TGTGCCAGCAGTACCCGGACAGGACCGAGAAGGGAAAAACTGTTTTTT. Based on the CDR3 plus reference TRBV28 and TRBJ1-4, the full variable domain is DVKVTQSSRYLVKRTGEKVFLECVQDMDHENMFWYRQDPGLGLRLIYFSYDVKMKEKGDIPEGYSVSREKKERFSLILESASTNQTSMYLCASSTRTGPRREKLFFGSGTQLSVL.

The genes are TRBV7-8 and TRBJ2-5; 9 bases align to TRBD1. This CDR3 is 16 amino acids long. V shed 4 bases and J 4 bases; nucleotides not matched to a gene: 10. CDR1 and CDR2 (germline): SGHVS, FQNEAQ. CDR3 bases: TGTGCCAGCAGCTCGGGACAGGGAGTGGTGGTAGAGACCCAGTACTTC. Its translation: CASSSGQGVVVETQYF.

Only one count was recorded for this clone. V usage is TRBV19 and J usage is TRBJ1-5, with 9 positions matching TRBD1. The trim removed 7 bases at V and 8 bases at J, leaving 15 bases unmatched. The CDR3 covers 16 residues. Per germline, CDR1 LNHDA and CDR2 SQIVND (reference sequence). The CDR3 region is CASTPSETGGVEPQHF. The CDR3 DNA follows: TGTGCCAGTACCCCGAGTGAGACAGGGGGTGTCGAGCCCCAGCATTTT.

The gene calls are TRBV23-1 and TRBJ2-7; tentative D call: TRBD1 (6 bases). TRBV23-1 qualifies as an ORF whose function is uncertain. This CDR3 spans 15 amino acids. Between the trimmed V and J ends, which lost 5 bases and 0 bases, there was a span of 14 bases. In DNA form, the CDR3 reads TGCGCCAGCAGTAAGGGGGAAGGAAGCTCCTACGAGCAGTACTTC. Protein sequence: CASSKGEGSSYEQYF.

V gene TRBV18 combines with J gene TRBJ2-7; D is possibly TRBD2 (5 bases). CDR1 and CDR2 (germline): KGHSH, LQKENI. V was pared by 0 bases and J by 5 bases, with 14 bases between. The CDR3 loop spans 15 amino acids. CDR3 DNA sequence: TGTGCCAGCTCACCACCGTATATGCGGGTAAACGAGCAGTACTTC. This translates into CASSPPYMRVNEQYF.